This T cell receptor (beta chain) was recorded in a study of kidney transplant recipient with SARS-CoV-2 infection. Germline CDR1 is LGHDT and CDR2 is YNNKEL (reference sequence). V lost 4 bases, J lost 9 bases, and 18 bases lay in between. The CDR3 contains 15 residues. TCRdb independently ran MiXCR on the reads; one entry per CDR3 protein. The sample has approximately 240,000 distinct CDR3 sequences; 29% are singletons. At least ten counts were recorded for this clonotype. The chain uses TRBV3-1 and TRBJ2-2; D could derive from TRBD1 or TRBD2 (5 bases each). This clonotype was obtained from a male patient aged 25 to 39 who had COVID-19 and was a kidney transplant recipient. Some T cells may be graft donor cells. The specimen comprised a blood sample, sampled at baseline and between days 110 and 120 from a kidney transplant recipient. The CDR3 DNA reads TGTGCCAGCAGCCTTACCGGGACCCAGTACCGGGAGCTGTTTTTT. Protein: CASSLTGTQYRELFF.